The clone carrying this T cell receptor (beta chain) was detected only a few times. Its antigen remains unidentified. TCRdb itself ran the 5' RACE reads through MiXCR, one entry per CDR3 protein. The sample includes over 600,000 distinct CDR3 sequences, around 19% of them seen just once. This record comes from a study of CD8 T cells in ankylosing spondylitis. Study outcomes and limitations: As reported, disease-linked clones showed significant enrichment in matched ankylosing spondylitis synovial fluid. In ankylosing spondylitis blood, a motif of roughly eight highly homologous TCR beta variants appeared characteristic.

This sequence was found in a male donor with ankylosing spondylitis. The sequenced sample was blood, either unsorted or a sorted T cell fraction (not recorded which).

In DNA, the CDR3 is TGCAGTGCCCGGACTAGCGGGGCCAAAAACATTCAGTACTTC. Residues: CSARTSGAKNIQYF. The J gene is TRBJ2-4, the V gene TRBV20-1; 11 bases agree with TRBD2. CDR3 length: 14 residues. V shed 6 bases and J 1 base; nucleotides not matched to a gene: 2. Germline V lookup: CDR1 DFQATT, CDR2 SNEGSKA (reference sequence).